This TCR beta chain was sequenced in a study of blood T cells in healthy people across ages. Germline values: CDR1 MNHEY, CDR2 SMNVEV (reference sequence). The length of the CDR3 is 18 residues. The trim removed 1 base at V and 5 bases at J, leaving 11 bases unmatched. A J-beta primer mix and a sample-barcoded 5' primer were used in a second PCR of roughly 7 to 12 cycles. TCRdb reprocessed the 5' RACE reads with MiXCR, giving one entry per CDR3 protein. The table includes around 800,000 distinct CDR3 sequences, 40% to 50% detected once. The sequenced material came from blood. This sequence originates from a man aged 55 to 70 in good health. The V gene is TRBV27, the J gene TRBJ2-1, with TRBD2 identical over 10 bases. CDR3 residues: CASSLFWLAGDDNNEQFF. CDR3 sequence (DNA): TGTGCCAGCAGTTTATTTTGGCTAGCGGGGGATGATAACAATGAGCAGTTCTTC.